The TCR beta chain described here comes from a study of blood T cell repertoires in COVID-19. The overall study: The samples span acute and convalescent COVID-19 from the United States, Italy and Spain.

Method: immunoSEQ multiplex PCR; TCRdb's copy keeps in-frame clones and lacks some. The table has 200,000 to 300,000 clones, over 75% seen once; the top ten hold approximately 1.8%. From germline, CDR1 is ENHRY and CDR2 SYGVKD. The CDR3 spans 18 residues. J lost 3 bases, V lost 6 bases, and 8 bases had no gene match. The chain links TRBV10-3 to TRBJ2-2, with 15 bases matching TRBD2. The TCR was taken from a man younger than 40 who had recovered from COVID-19. Sequenced: peripheral blood. CDR3 sequence (DNA): TGTGCCATCAGACGGGGACTAGCGGGGGGCCGACACACCGGGGAGCTGTTTTTT. Residues: CAIRRGLAGGRHTGELFF.